The 27 T cell receptor beta chains given below trace back to one sample, sequenced in a study of blood T cells in healthy people across ages. PCR was performed a second time for about 7 to 12 cycles using a sample-barcoded 5' primer and a J-beta primer mix. Via MiXCR, TCRdb re-called the 5' RACE reads, giving one row per CDR3 protein. The sample records about 670,000 distinct CDR3 sequences, approximately 52% being singletons. The material sequenced was blood. The receptors were sampled from a woman of 80 years or more in good health.

A remark on this clonotype: A much larger clonotype is one base distant, so this may be a read error. The chain has TRBV3-1 and TRBJ2-1; unclear D gene. TRBJ2-7 matches the DNA end more closely, so the J call is doubtful. The CDR3 runs 16 residues. The germline CDR1 and CDR2 sequences are LGHDT and YNNKEL (reference sequence). This CDR3 reads CASSQDGFSSYNEQYF. In nucleotides, the CDR3 is TGTGCCAGCAGCCAGGACGGGTTCAGCTCCTACAATGAGCAGTACTTC.

The V and J genes are TRBV7-9 and TRBJ2-7; weak D call: TRBD1 (5 bases). Matching the DNA end better, TRBJ2-5 makes the J call doubtful. Looked up from germline, CDR1 is SEHNR and CDR2 is FQNEAQ (reference sequence). This CDR3 is built from 17 residues. Written as DNA, the CDR3 is TGTGCCAGCAGCCCCCCCCCAAGACAGACCCTTCGGGAGACCCAGTACTTC. As protein: CASSPPPRQTLRETQYF.

There are many counts of this clonotype. V usage is TRBV7-9 and J usage is TRBJ2-7, with 9 bases matching TRBD2. Germline CDR1 is SEHNR and CDR2 is FQNEAQ (reference sequence). This CDR3 region has 16 residues. The J segment lost 1 base and the V segment lost 5 bases, leaving 9 bases of the junction unmatched. CDR3 bases: TGTGCCAGCAGCCTCCATAGCGGGAGACCTTCCTACGAGCAGTACTTC. It encodes CASSLHSGRPSYEQYF.

This clonotype was seen a handful of times. The gene calls are TRBV7-3 and TRBJ1-3, with 8 nucleotides matching TRBD1. CDR3 length equals 16 residues. Per germline, CDR1 SGHTA and CDR2 FQGTGA. V dropped 2 bases and J dropped 2; count of bases not matched to a gene: 5. Written as DNA, the CDR3 is TGTGCCAGCAGCTTAGGAGGACAGGGAGCTGGAAACACCATATATTTT. The encoded protein is CASSLGGQGAGNTIYF.

The chain recombines TRBV9 with TRBJ1-5, with D unclear. Trimming left V 4 bases short and J 5 bases short, with 16 bases between. CDR1 is SGDLS, CDR2 YYNGEE, per germline. The CDR3 has 15 amino acids. This CDR3 is CASSPQPGRHQPQHF. The CDR3 DNA sequence: TGTGCCAGCAGCCCACAACCGGGCCGTCATCAGCCCCAGCATTTT. The full variable domain, with the rest looked up from reference TRBV9 and TRBJ1-5, is DSGVTQTPKHLITATGQRVTLRCSPRSGDLSVYWYQQSLDQGLQFLIQYYNGEERAKGNILERFSAQQFPDLHSELNLSSLELGDSALYFCASSPQPGRHQPQHFGDGTRLSIL.

This clonotype was seen repeatedly, ten times or more. The chain links TRBV12-3 or TRBV12-4 to TRBJ2-7; perhaps D is TRBD1 or TRBD2 (6 bases each). The CDR3 spans 14 residues. The V gene lost 7 bases and the J gene lost 2 bases, with 15 bases spanning the gap. CDR3 sequence (DNA): TGTGCCAGCACCCCCAAGGGGGGAACCTACGAGCAGTACTTC. Residues: CASTPKGGTYEQYF.

To note about this clonotype: The junction departs from germline at one end; a sequencing error may be responsible. The chain uses TRBV6-6 and TRBJ1-2, with D unclear. The CDR3 sequence is 16 residues long. Per the germline V gene, CDR1 is MNHNY and CDR2 is SVGAGI (reference sequence). The CDR3 region has the DNA TGTGCCAACAGTTGCTCGACGGCTTCCGGGGACTATGGCTACACCTTC. It is translated as CANSCSTASGDYGYTF.

This clonotype was seen only a few times. A much larger clone sits a single nucleotide away, making a read error possible. The chain carries TRBV12-3 or TRBV12-4 and TRBJ2-5; D is unresolved. The J call may be wrong; the DNA end is better matched by TRBJ2-1. This CDR3 contains 14 residues. The CDR3 region is CASSFMNHQETQFF. The CDR3 DNA is TGTGCCAGCAGTTTTATGAACCATCAAGAGACCCAGTTCTTC.

In this sample, this clonotype turned up many times. The chain employs TRBV2 and TRBJ2-3; 7 positions agree with TRBD2. Per the germline V gene, CDR1 is SNHLY and CDR2 is FYNNEI. J gave up 1 base and V 0 bases, and 7 bases lay outside the gene matches. There are 17 residues in the CDR3. The CDR3 is CASSEARRTSGTDTQYF. CDR3 coding DNA: TGTGCCAGCAGTGAAGCCCGAAGGACTAGTGGCACAGATACGCAGTATTTT.

The genes are TRBV10-2 and TRBJ2-3; no reliable D call. Germline CDR1 WSHSY, CDR2 SAAADI. The CDR3 covers 12 residues. V was clipped by 6 bases and J by 2 bases, with 6 bases between them. The CDR3 is CASREDTDTQYF. CDR3 bases: TGCGCCAGCAGGGAAGACACAGATACGCAGTATTTT.

The chain employs TRBV20-1 and TRBJ2-7; 9 nucleotides line up with TRBD1. The end of the DNA is better explained by TRBJ2-5, so the J call may be wrong. The CDR3 totals 17 residues. From germline, CDR1 is DFQATT and CDR2 SNEGSKA (reference sequence). CDR3 bases: TGCAGTGCTCATCGATTAGAATACAGGGGGCACACAGAGACCCAGTACTTC. It yields the protein CSAHRLEYRGHTETQYF.

Turning to this clonotype: A read error may explain this, as a much larger clone is one base away. The chain couples TRBV24-1 to TRBJ2-1, with a possible D match to TRBD1 (6 bases). Trimming left V 6 bases short and J 8 bases short, with 22 bases between. Germline CDR1 and CDR2: KGHDR and SFDVKD. This CDR3 is 16 amino acids long. The CDR3 loop is CATSNQPQGHRDEQFF. CDR3 nucleotides: TGTGCCACCAGTAATCAGCCCCAGGGACATAGAGATGAGCAGTTCTTC.

This clonotype has just a few counts. This could be a read error, since a much larger clone is one nucleotide away. The gene calls are TRBV29-1 and TRBJ2-5; possible D gene TRBD2, 6 bases. Germline CDR1 reads SQVTM; CDR2 reads ANQGSEA. The V gene lost 6 bases and the J gene lost 11 bases, with 28 bases spanning the gap. The length of the CDR3 is 15 residues. In DNA form, the CDR3 reads TGCAGCGTGCCTACCTCGAGGGGAGGCTACAATGAGCAGTACTTC. Translation gives CSVPTSRGGYNEQYF.

There are a few counts of this clonotype. This chain connects TRBV20-1 to TRBJ1-5; D might be TRBD1 (6 bases). With 4 bases removed from V and 6 bases from J, the gap between germline ends came to 19 bases. In germline, CDR1 is DFQATT, CDR2 SNEGSKA (reference sequence). The length of the CDR3 is 15 residues. The CDR3 sequence is CSAIDVNRASQPQHF. CDR3 sequence (DNA): TGCAGTGCTATCGACGTTAACAGGGCTAGTCAGCCCCAGCATTTT.

This clonotype showed up many times. The V call is TRBV6-6, the J call TRBJ2-5; 7 bases map to TRBD1. With V trimmed by 6 bases and J by 2 bases, 3 bases remained unmatched. There are 13 residues in the CDR3. Germline assignment: CDR1 MNHNY and CDR2 SVGAGI (reference sequence). As DNA, the CDR3 is TGTGCCAGCAGACCGGGACAGCAAGAGACCCAGTACTTC. This sequence encodes CASRPGQQETQYF.

About this clonotype: The junction does not match germline at one end; this may be a read error. The gene calls are TRBV7-2 and TRBJ1-1; D uncertain. The germline gives CDR1 SGHTA, CDR2 FQGNSA. The CDR3 loop spans 15 amino acids. In nucleotides, the CDR3 is TGTGCCGGCAGGACGCTAAGCAGCATGAACACTGAAGCTTTCTTT. This sequence encodes CAGRTLSSMNTEAFF.

The gene calls are TRBV28 and TRBJ2-7; D perhaps matches TRBD2 (6 bases). CDR1 and CDR2 (germline): MDHEN, SYDVKM. CDR3 size: 14 residues. Deletions cut 6 bases from V and 2 bases from J, with 14 bases between. The CDR3 here is CASRPAGRTYEQYF. The CDR3 region has the DNA TGTGCCAGCAGACCCGCGGGGCGCACCTACGAGCAGTACTTC.

This chain links TRBV13 with TRBJ2-1; TRBD2 might be the D (5 bases). Gene TRBJ2-7 matches the end of the DNA better, so the J call may be wrong. Per the germline V gene, CDR1 is PRHDT and CDR2 is FYEKMQ (reference sequence). This CDR3 contains 15 residues. In DNA form, the CDR3 reads TGTGCCAGCAGCTTAGGACGAGTAGCGAAGGGTGAGCAGTACTTC. Its protein is CASSLGRVAKGEQYF.

The chain couples TRBV7-9 to TRBJ2-7; D is ambiguous. The J call may be wrong; the DNA end is better matched by TRBJ2-1. Germline V gene data show CDR1 as SEHNR and CDR2 as FQNEAQ (reference sequence). CDR3 size: 13 residues. The CDR3 protein is CASSLGGSYEQFF. The CDR3, as DNA: TGTGCCAGCAGCTTAGGCGGATCCTACGAGCAGTTCTTC.

On this clonotype: A read error is possible here, since a much larger clone lies one base away. This chain connects TRBV20-1 to TRBJ2-1; D is unresolved. Trimming removed 5 bases from V and 1 base from J, with 18 bases in between. Germline V lookup: CDR1 DFQATT, CDR2 SNEGSKA (reference sequence). This CDR3 is built from 16 residues. CDR3 sequence (DNA): TGCAGTGCTTCACGCACGATTAGCAAGTCCTACAATGAGCAGTTCTTC. Residues: CSASRTISKSYNEQFF.

This clonotype was seen at least ten times. The chain has TRBV12-3 or TRBV12-4 and TRBJ2-7; the D gene is possibly TRBD2 (5 bases). Trimming shortened V by 3 bases and J by 0 bases, and 15 bases separated the two germline ends. CDR3 length: 16 amino acids. Here the CDR3 DNA reads TGTGCCAGCAGTTTGTTGGCGGGCCATAGCTCCTACGAGCAGTACTTC. Its translation is CASSLLAGHSSYEQYF.

To note about this clonotype: A much larger clone is a single base away; this may be a read error. This chain joins TRBV6-5 and TRBJ2-7; the D gene is possibly TRBD2 (5 bases). The CDR3 has 16 residues. In germline, CDR1 is MNHEY, CDR2 SVGAGI. The V and J ends lost 0 bases and 7 bases respectively, with 19 bases between them. The DNA for the CDR3 is TGTGCCAGCAGTTACTCGAGGGTGGTCTCCTACAATGAGCAGTACTTC. This codes for CASSYSRVVSYNEQYF.

This clonotype was seen at least ten times. The rearrangement joins TRBV10-3 to TRBJ2-7; D remains ambiguous. Germline values: CDR1 ENHRY, CDR2 SYGVKD. The CDR3 sequence is 12 residues long. V gave up 4 bases and J gave up 5 bases, with 9 bases separating them. As DNA, the CDR3 is TGTGCCATCAGTGGGCAGAGTAACGAGCAGTACTTC. It yields the protein CAISGQSNEQYF.

This rearrangement joins TRBV6-6 to TRBJ1-1; a weak D match, TRBD1 (5 bases). Trimming stripped 6 bases from V and 7 bases from J, with 21 bases between. The germline V gene encodes CDR1 MNHNY and CDR2 SVGAGI (reference sequence). The CDR3 sequence is 15 residues long. The CDR3 DNA reads as TGTGCCAGCAGCCTGGACGCTAGGGGAAATGGTGAAGCTTTCTTT. As protein: CASSLDARGNGEAFF.

The rearrangement links TRBV10-2 to TRBJ1-5; D unresolved. Trimming stripped 3 bases from V and 2 bases from J, with 11 bases between. CDR1 WSHSY and CDR2 SAAADI come from the germline V gene. The CDR3 is 15 amino acids. This chain's CDR3 is CASSERRVGNQPQHF. The CDR3 coding sequence is TGCGCCAGCAGTGAAAGGAGGGTGGGCAATCAGCCCCAGCATTTT.

In this sample, this clonotype turned up many times. The V gene is TRBV27, the J gene TRBJ2-3, with a possible D match to TRBD2 (5 bases). V lost 7 bases, J lost 0 bases, and 17 bases lay in between. In germline, CDR1 is MNHEY, CDR2 SMNVEV (reference sequence). This CDR3 has 16 amino acids. The CDR3 nucleotides read TGTGCCAGCAATACCATGTGGCGGACTAGCACAGATACGCAGTATTTT. Encoded protein: CASNTMWRTSTDTQYF.

This clonotype was observed at least ten times. The chain carries TRBV9 and TRBJ2-1, with 12 bases that match TRBD2. Germline V lookup: CDR1 SGDLS, CDR2 YYNGEE. The J segment lost 5 bases and the V segment lost 4 bases, leaving 7 bases of the junction unmatched. The CDR3 contains 16 residues. CDR3 protein: CASSPRLAGADNEQFF. The CDR3 nucleotides are TGTGCCAGCAGCCCTCGACTAGCGGGGGCCGACAATGAGCAGTTCTTC. Filled out from reference TRBV9 and TRBJ2-1, the complete variable domain reads DSGVTQTPKHLITATGQRVTLRCSPRSGDLSVYWYQQSLDQGLQFLIQYYNGEERAKGNILERFSAQQFPDLHSELNLSSLELGDSALYFCASSPRLAGADNEQFFGPGTRLTVL.